This T cell receptor beta chain was retrieved from a study of glioma-infiltrating T cells after dendritic cell vaccination. Study details: Patients had newly diagnosed or recurrent glioblastoma and received dendritic cell vaccines.

Whole-study results and caveats: Longer survival after dendritic cell vaccination followed higher pretreatment TIL content.

Germline V gene data show CDR1 as MNHNS and CDR2 as SASEGT. V lost 5 bases and J lost 4, with 14 bases in between. This CDR3 spans 14 amino acids. As concerns this clone: Antigen specificity is unknown.

Produced via immunoSEQ multiplex PCR; TCRdb's table is partial and in-frame only. The sample has over 90,000 clones; over 80% are singletons. Time point meaning: after dendritic cell vaccination, including at tumor progression/relapse. This receptor was taken from a human donor with glioblastoma. The genes are TRBV6-1 and TRBJ1-1; D ambiguous. The source material was blood, sampled after dendritic cell vaccination. CDR3 sequence (DNA): TGTGCCAGCAGTACCGCTGAGGGTACCACTGAAGCTTTCTTT. It codes for CASSTAEGTTEAFF.